The 27 T cell receptor beta chains below all came from one sample that was sequenced in a study of vaccination and CD4 T cells after COVID-19. The Oncomine TCR Beta short-read assay was what sequenced the DNA obtained from cultured CD4+ T cells. TCRdb re-derived calls from the PCR reads in MiXCR, one entry per CDR3 protein. The table shows fewer than 20,000 distinct CDR3 sequences, with 48% occurring only once. These TCRs' antigens remain unknown. Treatment denoted: approximately nine-day PBMC culture with coronavirus spike peptide pools or control peptides (ViraFEST assay). Material: CD4+ T cells from blood, cultured in vitro, obtained before SARS-CoV-2 vaccination. The receptors derive from a human donor who had recovered from COVID-19.

This rearrangement joins TRBV10-3 to TRBJ2-5, with D hard to call. This CDR3 is 13 amino acids long. From germline, CDR1 is ENHRY and CDR2 SYGVKD. With 2 bases removed from V and 8 bases from J, the gap between germline ends came to 12 bases. The CDR3 bases are TGTGCCATCAGTGAGCCCAGCCCCGGAACCCAGTACTTC. Protein sequence: CAISEPSPGTQYF.

The gene calls are TRBV7-9 and TRBJ2-7, with D unresolved. Germline V CDR1 and CDR2: SEHNR, FQNEAQ (reference sequence). The CDR3 is 13 amino acids. V was pared by 5 bases and J by 7 bases, with 15 bases between. DNA for the CDR3: TGTGCCAGCAGCCCCAGCACATTGCGGGAGCAGTACTTC. It yields the protein CASSPSTLREQYF. Using reference TRBV7-9 and TRBJ2-7 for the parts outside the CDR3, the full variable domain is DTGVSQNPRHKITKRGQNVTFRCDPISEHNRLYWYRQTLGQGPEFLTYFQNEAQLEKSRLLSDRFSAERPKGSFSTLEIQRTEQGDSAMYLCASSPSTLREQYFGPGTRLTVT.

The chain has TRBV5-6 and TRBJ2-2; 9 bases are shared with TRBD1. Germline loops: CDR1 SGHDT, CDR2 YYEEEE. CDR3 length: 16 residues. V lost 2 bases to trimming and J lost 3 bases; unmatched junction nucleotides: 5. The CDR3 DNA follows: TGTGCCAGCAGCTTCACCGGGACAGGGTACACCGGGGAGCTGTTTTTT. It yields the protein CASSFTGTGYTGELFF.

The rearrangement uses TRBV6-1 and TRBJ1-2; TRBD1 matches 10 bases. Germline V lookup: CDR1 MNHNS, CDR2 SASEGT. The CDR3 loop spans 18 amino acids. With 3 bases clipped from V and 1 base from J, the junction kept 11 bases outside the gene matches. The CDR3 DNA reads as TGTGCCAGCAGTGAGGGGGACAGGGGCTCAATTTATAACTATGGCTACACCTTC. Residues: CASSEGDRGSIYNYGYTF.

The chain carries TRBV11-2 and TRBJ1-2, with D tentatively TRBD1 (6 bases). V gave up 5 bases and J gave up 2 bases, with 15 bases separating them. Germline lookup yields CDR1 SGHAT and CDR2 FQNNGV. The CDR3 sequence is 15 residues long. CDR3 protein: CASSPAPGGNYGYTF. Written as DNA, the CDR3 is TGTGCCAGCAGCCCCGCCCCCGGGGGCAACTATGGCTACACCTTC. Full variable domain (rest looked up from reference TRBV11-2 and TRBJ1-2): EAGVAQSPRYKIIEKRQSVAFWCNPISGHATLYWYQQILGQGPKLLIQFQNNGVVDDSQLPKDRFSAERLKGVDSTLKIQPAKLEDSAVYLCASSPAPGGNYGYTFGSGTRLTVV.

This clonotype showed up just a few times. This chain links TRBV7-9 with TRBJ2-3; TRBD1 agrees at 7 bases. From germline, CDR1 is SEHNR and CDR2 FQNEAQ (reference sequence). The CDR3 loop spans 14 amino acids. Trimming removed 5 bases from V and 5 bases from J; junction bases left unmatched: 7. DNA of the CDR3: TGTGCCAGCAGCACCAGGACAGGAATAGATACGCAGTATTTT. Encoded protein: CASSTRTGIDTQYF. Looking up the rest from reference TRBV7-9 and TRBJ2-3 gives the full variable domain: DTGVSQNPRHKITKRGQNVTFRCDPISEHNRLYWYRQTLGQGPEFLTYFQNEAQLEKSRLLSDRFSAERPKGSFSTLEIQRTEQGDSAMYLCASSTRTGIDTQYFGPGTRLTVL.

The chain is built from TRBV21-1 and TRBJ1-2; TRBD1 is the table's D call and was not checked against the DNA. TRBV21-1 is designated a pseudogene. This CDR3 region has 15 residues. CDR3 residues: CASSFEGTVIYGYTF. The CDR3 coding sequence is TGTGCCAGCAGCTTTGAAGGGACAGTCATCTATGGCTACACCTTC.

This chain links TRBV20-1 with TRBJ1-2; D possibly corresponds to TRBD1 (6 bases). V shed 6 bases and J shed 8 bases, with 19 bases lying between them. The CDR3 has 13 residues. CDR1 is DFQATT, CDR2 SNEGSKA, per germline (reference sequence). CDR3 nucleotide sequence: TGCAGTGCCTGGTCCGGGACACCGGGGGGCTACACCTTC. Amino acid sequence: CSAWSGTPGGYTF.

The genes are TRBV7-3 and TRBJ2-3, with 11 bases identical to TRBD2. Germline CDR1 and CDR2: SGHTA and FQGTGA. This CDR3 contains 15 residues. The J segment lost 4 bases and the V segment lost 5 bases, leaving 5 bases of the junction unmatched. CDR3 residues: CASSRLAGGSDTQYF. The CDR3 bases are TGTGCCAGCAGCCGATTAGCGGGGGGGTCAGATACGCAGTATTTT.

The chain combines TRBV7-2 with TRBJ2-2; maybe TRBD1 (6 bases). CDR3 length equals 20 residues. Trimming pared 1 base from V and 2 bases from J, leaving 23 bases between. Germline V gene lookup returns CDR1 SGHTA and CDR2 FQGNSA. DNA for the CDR3: TGTGCCAGCAGCTTAGTCAGTGTTCCGGGACAACCGTTTAACACCGGGGAGCTGTTTTTT. Encoded protein: CASSLVSVPGQPFNTGELFF.

This clonotype has more than one count but fewer than ten. The chain uses TRBV6-1 and TRBJ1-1, with D perhaps matching TRBD1 (5 bases). Germline V gene sequence: CDR1 MNHNS, CDR2 SASEGT. Trimming cost V 5 bases and J 1 base, with 14 bases left between them. The CDR3 is 15 amino acids. The CDR3 nucleotides are TGTGCCAGCAGTAGCCCCCCCGGGGCGAACACTGAAGCTTTCTTT. It is translated as CASSSPPGANTEAFF.

V gene TRBV19 combines with J gene TRBJ2-7; no clear D. CDR1 and CDR2 (germline): LNHDA, SQIVND (reference sequence). The V and J ends lost 4 bases and 2 bases respectively, with 12 bases between them. The CDR3 is made up of 14 amino acids. The CDR3 nucleotides are TGTGCCAGTAGTAGTGTTCTAGGCCCCTACGAGCAGTACTTC. Protein: CASSSVLGPYEQYF.

The rearrangement joins TRBV7-2 to TRBJ2-7; weak D call: TRBD2 (6 bases). Germline V CDR1 and CDR2: SGHTA, FQGNSA. This CDR3 spans 17 amino acids. Trimming cost V 4 bases and J 2 bases, with 21 bases left between them. CDR3 DNA: TGTGCCAGCAGCTCCAGACCGGGACTCCTTAACCCCTACGAGCAGTACTTC. This translates into CASSSRPGLLNPYEQYF.

This clonotype has more than one count but fewer than ten. The genes are TRBV11-3 and TRBJ2-5, with 8 bases matching TRBD2. V shed 2 bases and J 5 bases; nucleotides not matched to a gene: 7. Germline V gene lookup returns CDR1 SGHNT and CDR2 YENEEA. This CDR3 has 15 amino acids. The CDR3 nucleotides are TGTGCCAGCAGCTTATTGGGGCGGGGGGCGGAGACCCAGTACTTC. Translated, it gives CASSLLGRGAETQYF.

This chain uses TRBV14 with TRBJ2-3; D possibly corresponds to TRBD1 (6 bases). The CDR3 covers 14 residues. CDR1 and CDR2 from the germline V gene are SGHDN and FVKESK. Trimming cost V 3 bases and J 5 bases, with 12 bases left between them. The CDR3 nucleotides read TGTGCCAGCAGCCAGTATGGGGGCCAAGATACGCAGTATTTT. Its translation: CASSQYGGQDTQYF. Combining the CDR3 with reference TRBV14 and TRBJ2-3 gives the whole variable domain EAGVTQFPSHSVIEKGQTVTLRCDPISGHDNLYWYRRVMGKEIKFLLHFVKESKQDESGMPNNRFLAERTGGTYSTLKVQPAELEDSGVYFCASSQYGGQDTQYFGPGTRLTVL.

This chain uses TRBV7-6 with TRBJ2-5; D is uncertain. V lost 10 bases and J lost 3, with 9 bases in between. Germline CDR1 reads SGHVS; CDR2 reads FNYEAQ. The CDR3 is 11 residues long. The CDR3 region has the DNA TGTGCCATATTTCGGGAAGAGACCCAGTACTTC. Translated: CAIFREETQYF.

This clonotype has only a few counts. The CDR3 DNA reads as TGTGCCAGTGCCGTGGCGGTCGGGTCACCCCTCCACTTT. Residues: CASAVAVGSPLHF. The chain couples TRBV19 to TRBJ1-6; D not certain. CDR1 and CDR2 from the germline V gene are LNHDA and SQIVND (reference sequence). The CDR3 contains 13 residues. V dropped 8 bases and J dropped 10 bases, with 15 bases sitting between them.

V and J are TRBV4-2 and TRBJ1-1, with no clear D. The V end lost 0 bases, the J end lost 5 bases, and 7 bases lay between the germline ends. Germline V gene data show CDR1 as LGHNA and CDR2 as YNFKEQ. The CDR3 is 13 residues long. Here the CDR3 reads CASSQDGVTEAFF. In DNA, the CDR3 is TGTGCCAGCAGCCAAGATGGGGTAACTGAAGCTTTCTTT.

V usage is TRBV6-1 and J usage is TRBJ1-6; tentatively, D is TRBD1 (5 bases). The CDR3 totals 17 residues. V was cut by 8 bases and J by 4 bases, with 21 bases left in between. CDR1 is MNHNS and CDR2 is SASEGT in the germline V gene. CDR3 amino acids: CASYEFLGPWYNSPLHF. CDR3 bases: TGTGCCAGCTATGAGTTCCTGGGACCCTGGTATAATTCACCCCTCCACTTT.

This chain joins TRBV20-1 and TRBJ1-2, with 11 nucleotides matching TRBD1. The V gene end was trimmed by 5 bases and the J gene end by 8 bases; junction bases not matched to a gene: 7. The germline V gene has CDR1 DFQATT and CDR2 SNEGSKA (reference sequence). The CDR3 has 13 amino acids. Written as DNA, the CDR3 is TGCAGTGCTTTCCCGGGACAGGGGGAGGGCTACACCTTC. Amino acids: CSAFPGQGEGYTF.

This chain links TRBV15 with TRBJ2-5; 16 bases align to TRBD2. Germline CDR1 reads LNHNV; CDR2 reads YYDKDF (reference sequence). This CDR3 has 18 amino acids. With 8 bases clipped from V and 7 bases from J, the junction kept 16 bases outside the gene matches. The CDR3 DNA reads TGTGCCACCGGCGGGTACCCGGGACTAGCGGGGGGGCAGGGGACCCAGTACTTC. Translation: CATGGYPGLAGGQGTQYF.

This clonotype was counted only a few times. This sequence joins TRBV7-8 and TRBJ1-1; D gene ambiguous. The V and J ends lost 5 bases and 2 bases respectively, with 12 bases between them. Germline V gives CDR1 SGHVS, CDR2 FQNEAQ. CDR3 size: 14 residues. CDR3 residues: CASSPRTVNTEAFF. The CDR3 DNA is TGTGCCAGCAGCCCACGGACGGTTAACACTGAAGCTTTCTTT.

This sequence joins TRBV2 and TRBJ1-5, with TRBD1 as a possible D gene (5 bases). V was clipped by 5 bases and J by 4 bases, with 9 bases between them. Per germline, CDR1 SNHLY and CDR2 FYNNEI. This CDR3 spans 13 amino acids. The CDR3, as DNA: TGTGCCAGCAGTAGGGACCTAAATCAGCCCCAGCATTTT. Protein product: CASSRDLNQPQHF.

The chain carries TRBV6-1 and TRBJ1-4; the D gene is possibly TRBD1 (6 bases). The CDR3 consists of 13 residues. Deletions cut 4 bases from V and 8 bases from J, with 11 bases between. Per the germline V gene, CDR1 is MNHNS and CDR2 is SASEGT. The CDR3 DNA sequence: TGTGCCAGCAGTGTGGGGGCTGGAGAAAAACTGTTTTTT. Residues: CASSVGAGEKLFF.

This clonotype was observed a few times. The chain uses TRBV27 and TRBJ2-7, with D possibly being TRBD2 (7 bases). Germline CDR1 reads MNHEY; CDR2 reads SMNVEV (reference sequence). The CDR3 extends over 15 amino acids. Trimming pared 4 bases from V and 2 bases from J, leaving 15 bases between. The CDR3 reads CASSYSGAGAYEQYF. The CDR3 DNA follows: TGTGCCAGCAGTTACTCGGGGGCGGGGGCCTACGAGCAGTACTTC.

This clonotype was detected only a few times. The V and J genes are TRBV7-8 and TRBJ1-1; 8 bases match TRBD1. Germline-derived CDR1 and CDR2 are SGHVS and FQNEAQ. The CDR3 consists of 16 residues. V lost 5 bases and J lost 1; bases outside the gene matches: 9. CDR3 DNA sequence: TGTGCCAGCAGCCCTGACAGGGGCCGAAGGAACACTGAAGCTTTCTTT. It is translated as CASSPDRGRRNTEAFF.

The J gene is TRBJ2-7, the V gene TRBV7-2; 7 nucleotides match TRBD2. The CDR3 is 15 amino acids. J lost 2 bases, V lost 4 bases, and 8 bases had no gene match. Germline V CDR1 and CDR2: SGHTA, FQGNSA. This CDR3 reads CASSYDSGSPYEQYF. The DNA for the CDR3 is TGTGCCAGCAGCTACGATAGCGGGTCACCCTACGAGCAGTACTTC.